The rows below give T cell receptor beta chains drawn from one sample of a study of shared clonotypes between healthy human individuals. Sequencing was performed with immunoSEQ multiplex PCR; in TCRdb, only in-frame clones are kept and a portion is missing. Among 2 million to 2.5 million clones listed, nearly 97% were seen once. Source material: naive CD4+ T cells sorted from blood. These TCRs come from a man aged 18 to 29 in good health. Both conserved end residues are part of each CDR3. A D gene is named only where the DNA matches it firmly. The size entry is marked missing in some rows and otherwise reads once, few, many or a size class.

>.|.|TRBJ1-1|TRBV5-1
TGCGCCAGCAGGCATACCGGGACTCTGAACACTGAAGCTTTCTTT
CASRHTGTLNTEAFF
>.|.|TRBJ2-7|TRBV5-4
TGTGCCAGCAGCTTGGATTACAGCGAGCAGTACTTC
CASSLDYSEQYF
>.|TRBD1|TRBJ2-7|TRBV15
TGTGCCACCAGCAGAGGCGGGACAGGGACCTACGAGCAGTACTTC
CATSRGGTGTYEQYF
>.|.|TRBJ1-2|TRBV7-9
TGTGCCAGCAGCCCGTCGGACCCTTCCTTCTTC
CASSPSDPSFF
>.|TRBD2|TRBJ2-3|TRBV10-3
TGTGCCATGGGGACTAGCGGAAGCACAGATACGCAGTATTTT
CAMGTSGSTDTQYF
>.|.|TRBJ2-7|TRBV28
TGTGCCAGCAGTTTAGGTGGCAGAAGTGGCCCCGAGCAGTACTTC
CASSLGGRSGPEQYF
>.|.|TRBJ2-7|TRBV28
TGTGCCAGCAGTCAGGGGTGGGAGCAGTACTTC
CASSQGWEQYF
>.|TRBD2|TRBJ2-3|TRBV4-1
TGCGCCAGCAGCCAGGCCGGGACTAGCGGCACAGATACGCAGTATTTT
CASSQAGTSGTDTQYF
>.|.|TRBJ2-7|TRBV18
TGTGCCAGCTCACCAGTTCCGCGATACGAGCAGTACTTC
CASSPVPRYEQYF
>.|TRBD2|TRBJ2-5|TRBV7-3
TGTGCCAGCAGCTGGGGACTAGCGGTCCAAGAGACCCAGTACTTC
CASSWGLAVQETQYF
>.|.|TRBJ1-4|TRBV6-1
TGTGCCAGCAGTGAAGAAGACGGTCTCGGCGAAAAACTGTTTTTT
CASSEEDGLGEKLFF
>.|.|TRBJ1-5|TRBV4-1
TGCGCCAGCAGCCAGGGGATAGAGACTTATAGCAATCAGCCCCAGCATTTT
CASSQGIETYSNQPQHF
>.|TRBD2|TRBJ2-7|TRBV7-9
TGTGCCAGCAGCTTCCCGGGACGGGGGGCCTACGAGCAGTACTTC
CASSFPGRGAYEQYF
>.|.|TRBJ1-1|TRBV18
TGTGCCAGCTCACCGAAGTCGCAGGGGACGAACACTGAAGCTTTCTTT
CASSPKSQGTNTEAFF
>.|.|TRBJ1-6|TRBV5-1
TGCGCCAGCACGCGGGGGCCGGGCGACTATAATTCACCCCTCCACTTT
CASTRGPGDYNSPLHF
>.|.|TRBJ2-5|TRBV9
TGTGCCAGCACGAAAGCGCAGGGCCGGGGGGAGACCCAGTACTTC
CASTKAQGRGETQYF
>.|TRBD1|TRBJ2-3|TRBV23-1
TGCGCCAGCAGTCAATCGAGACAGGGGAGGAAAGATACGCAGTATTTT
CASSQSRQGRKDTQYF
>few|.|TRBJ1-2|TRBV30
TGTGCCTGCCACTTTAAGCCCGACGGCTACACCTTC
CACHFKPDGYTF
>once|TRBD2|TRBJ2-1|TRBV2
TGTGCCAGCAGTGAGGGCCTAGCGGGTTCAAGTGAGCAGTTCTTC
CASSEGLAGSSEQFF
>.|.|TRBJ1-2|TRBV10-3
TGTGCCCCTTGCGGATCTGGGCATGGCTACACCTTC
CAPCGSGHGYTF
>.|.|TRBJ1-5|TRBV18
TGTGCCAGCTCAGCACAGGGAAGTTACCCTAATCAGCCCCAGCATTTT
CASSAQGSYPNQPQHF
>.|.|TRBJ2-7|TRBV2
TGTGCCAGCAGTCATCCCAGGGGATCGAACGAGCAGTACTTC
CASSHPRGSNEQYF
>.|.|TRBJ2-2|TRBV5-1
TGCGCCAGCAGCTTGGCCTGGGGGAACACCGGGGAGCTGTTTTTT
CASSLAWGNTGELFF
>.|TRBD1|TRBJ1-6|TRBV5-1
TGCGCCAGCAGCAGGACAGGGAATAATTCACCCCTCCACTTT
CASSRTGNNSPLHF
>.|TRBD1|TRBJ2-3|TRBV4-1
TGCGCCAGCAGCTATTCAGGGACAGGGGGCGCCACAGATACGCAGTATTTT
CASSYSGTGGATDTQYF
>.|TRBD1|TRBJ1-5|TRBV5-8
TGTGCCAGCAGCTCACGGGACAGACAGCCCCAGCATTTT
CASSSRDRQPQHF
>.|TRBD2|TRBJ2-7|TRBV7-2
TGTGCCAGCAGCCCGGATTGGACTAGCGGGAGGTACGAGCAGTACTTC
CASSPDWTSGRYEQYF
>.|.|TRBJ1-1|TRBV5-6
TGTGCCAGCAGCGCGTCCAGCTTCCTCAATATAGAAGCTTTCTTT
CASSASSFLNIEAFF
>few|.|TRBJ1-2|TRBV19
TGTGCCACCATCAGAGGGGGAGGCTACACCTTC
CATIRGGGYTF
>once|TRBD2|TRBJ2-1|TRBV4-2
TGTGCCAGCAGCCAAGGTGCCGGGACTAGCGTGGATGAGCAGTTCTTC
CASSQGAGTSVDEQFF